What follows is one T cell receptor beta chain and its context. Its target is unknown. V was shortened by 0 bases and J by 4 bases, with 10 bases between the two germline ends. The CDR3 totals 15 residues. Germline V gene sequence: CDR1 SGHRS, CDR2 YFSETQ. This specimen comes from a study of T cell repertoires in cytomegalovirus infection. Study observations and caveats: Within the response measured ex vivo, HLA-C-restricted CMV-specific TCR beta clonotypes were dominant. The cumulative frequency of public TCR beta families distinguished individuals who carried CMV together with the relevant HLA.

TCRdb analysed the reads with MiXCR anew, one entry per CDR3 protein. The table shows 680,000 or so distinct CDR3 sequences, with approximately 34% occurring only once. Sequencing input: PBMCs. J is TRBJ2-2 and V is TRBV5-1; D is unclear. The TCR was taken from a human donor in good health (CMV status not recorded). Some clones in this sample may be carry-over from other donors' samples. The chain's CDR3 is CASSLAGSFTGELFF. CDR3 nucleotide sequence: TGCGCCAGCAGCTTGGCAGGCAGTTTCACCGGGGAGCTGTTTTTT.